These 9 T cell receptor beta chains were all obtained from the same sample, sequenced in a study of cytotoxic CD8 clonotypes in ibrutinib-treated CLL. Profiled with immunoSEQ multiplex PCR; TCRdb holds only in-frame clones, not every one. The sample lists 250,000 or so clones; 70% were seen once. The specimen was PBMCs, collected after 24 months of ibrutinib treatment. The receptors come from a human donor with chronic lymphocytic leukemia.

This clone showed up just a few times. The chain is built from TRBV28 and TRBJ1-2; D gene unclear. Looked up from germline, CDR1 is MDHEN and CDR2 is SYDVKM. The germline V and J ends were trimmed by 2 bases and 8 bases, with 12 bases remaining between them. This CDR3 region has 13 residues. The CDR3 DNA reads as TGTGCCAGCAGTTTAGGTGCAGCTCGCGGCTACACCTTC. Translation: CASSLGAARGYTF.

The chain recombines TRBV6-6 with TRBJ2-1; the D gene is possibly TRBD2 (6 bases). Germline loops: CDR1 MNHNY, CDR2 SVGAGI (reference sequence). The V and J ends lost 2 bases and 14 bases respectively, with 19 bases between them. CDR3 size: 14 residues. CDR3 residues: CASSYALRDSPKFF. CDR3 sequence (DNA): TGTGCCAGCAGTTACGCTCTAAGGGACTCCCCCAAGTTCTTC.

The chain joins TRBV29-1 to TRBJ1-3; 8 bases fit TRBD1. This CDR3 comprises 15 residues. V was clipped by 5 bases and J by 4 bases; unmatched bases: 10. Germline V lookup: CDR1 SQVTM, CDR2 ANQGSEA. The CDR3 bases are TGCAGCGTTTCCGGGTGGACAGGGAAGGGAAACACCATATATTTT. Translation gives CSVSGWTGKGNTIYF.

The V call is TRBV14, the J call TRBJ1-5; D is unclear. Germline V gene lookup returns CDR1 SGHDN and CDR2 FVKESK. V lost 0 bases and J 2 bases, leaving 8 bases between the germline ends. This CDR3 is 15 amino acids long. CDR3: CASSQDGRGNQPQHF. The CDR3 bases are TGTGCCAGCAGCCAAGATGGGAGAGGCAATCAGCCCCAGCATTTT.

The chain uses TRBV4-3 and TRBJ2-3; possibly TRBD2 for D (6 bases). CDR1 and CDR2 from the germline V gene are LGHNA and YSLEER. Trimming shortened V by 0 bases and J by 4 bases, and 11 bases separated the two germline ends. The CDR3 consists of 15 residues. CDR3 loop: CASSQDRRGSDTQYF. The CDR3 DNA sequence: TGCGCCAGCAGCCAAGATCGGAGGGGATCAGATACGCAGTATTTT.

The genes are TRBV7-9 and TRBJ1-1; 7 positions agree with TRBD1. The CDR3 is 16 residues long. Germline V gene sequence: CDR1 SEHNR, CDR2 FQNEAQ (reference sequence). J was trimmed by 2 bases and V by 5 bases; bases with no gene match: 11. Here the CDR3 DNA reads TGTGCCAGCAGCCCTCAAGGGGGCGAGGAAAACACTGAAGCTTTCTTT. Residues: CASSPQGGEENTEAFF.

The chain combines TRBV6-5 with TRBJ2-7; TRBD1 aligns across 11 bases. With 6 bases clipped from V and 4 bases from J, the junction kept 2 bases outside the gene matches. Germline assignment: CDR1 MNHEY and CDR2 SVGAGI. There are 13 residues in the CDR3. CDR3 amino acids: CASRRDRGYEQYF. CDR3 bases: TGTGCCAGCAGGCGGGACAGGGGGTACGAGCAGTACTTC.

This clone was counted only a few times. The V call is TRBV2, the J call TRBJ2-7, with D possibly being TRBD2 (5 bases). The CDR3 spans 13 residues. CDR1 and CDR2 (germline): SNHLY, FYNNEI. The ends were cut back, 7 bases at V and 3 bases at J, with 13 bases in the middle. The CDR3 DNA sequence: TGTGCCAGCACTCCGGACGGAGGCTACGAGCAGTACTTC. It yields the protein CASTPDGGYEQYF.

The J gene is TRBJ2-7, the V gene TRBV28; 7 nucleotides align to TRBD1. Per germline, CDR1 MDHEN and CDR2 SYDVKM. V was clipped by 6 bases and J by 4 bases; unmatched bases: 9. CDR3 length equals 14 residues. The CDR3 loop reads CASSAPGQPYEQYF. CDR3 in DNA: TGTGCCAGCAGCGCACCGGGACAGCCATACGAGCAGTACTTC.